This T cell receptor beta chain emerged from a study of somatic mutations in cytotoxic T cells in rheumatoid arthritis. Study at large: No treatment had yet been given when patient blood (around 27 ml EDTA) was drawn, right after diagnosis. During immunosuppressive therapy such as methotrexate, hydroxychloroquine and sulfasalazine, follow-up samples were collected. The study, taken as a whole, reports: A significant difference in CD8+ T-cell clonality was not found between rheumatoid arthritis patients and age-matched healthy controls.

This table comes from immunoSEQ multiplex PCR, and its TCRdb copy is limited to in-frame clones, with some not included. The sample consists of about 4,800 clones, about four fifths of them appearing once. This CDR3 has 15 residues. J was trimmed by 6 bases and V by 4 bases; bases with no gene match: 6. CDR1 and CDR2 (germline): MDHEN, SYDVKM. CD4+ and CD8+ cells were isolated by positive magnetic bead selection, with purity checked by flow cytometry. A note on this clone: Its antigen is undetermined.

This clonotype was sampled from a man in his forties with rheumatoid arthritis. The genes are TRBV28 and TRBJ2-1; the match to TRBD2 covers 10 bases. The sequencing here drew on CD8+ T cells sorted from blood, taken at a follow-up visit. The DNA of the CDR3 is TGTGCCAGCAGTTCCCCCGGGACTAGCGCCAATGAGCAGTTCTTC. This translates into CASSSPGTSANEQFF.